One sample yielded the 10 T cell receptor beta chains listed below, sequenced in a study of T cells in Graves' hyperthyroidism and ophthalmopathy. Researchers took RNA transcripts and amplified the TCR beta CDR3 regions from them. In the first-round RT-PCR of the TCR CDR3, the HTBI primer set was used. TCRdb called the multiplex PCR reads again in MiXCR, with one record for every CDR3 protein. This table holds about 640,000 distinct CDR3 sequences, around 21% found once. Specimen: blood. Receptors were obtained from a young man with Graves' ophthalmopathy.

This clonotype was counted ten times or more. Here the CDR3 reads CASSLEDHSYNEQFF. In DNA, the CDR3 is TGTGCCAGCAGTTTAGAGGACCACTCCTACAATGAGCAGTTCTTC. The rearrangement joins TRBV28 to TRBJ2-1; no definite D call. The V and J ends lost 2 bases and 0 bases respectively, with 8 bases between them. Germline CDR1 MDHEN, CDR2 SYDVKM. The CDR3 is 15 residues long.

This clonotype was seen more than once but under ten times. The chain carries TRBV6-1 and TRBJ1-1; D is perhaps TRBD1 (5 bases). Trimming shortened V by 4 bases and J by 1 base, and 13 bases separated the two germline ends. The CDR3 has 15 residues. Germline V CDR1 and CDR2: MNHNS, SASEGT. The CDR3, as DNA: TGTGCCAGCAGTGGAGTGGGACGGCCGAACACTGAAGCTTTCTTT. It codes for CASSGVGRPNTEAFF.

This clonotype has a count of ten or more. The chain employs TRBV2 and TRBJ1-2, with 7 nucleotides matching TRBD1. The CDR3 loop spans 15 amino acids. The ends lost 6 bases at V and 0 bases at J; junction bases unmatched: 7. From germline, CDR1 is SNHLY and CDR2 FYNNEI. The CDR3 bases are TGTGCCAGCAGGGGGGACAGATTAGCTAACTATGGCTACACCTTC. The encoded protein is CASRGDRLANYGYTF.

This clonotype has ten or more counts. This sequence joins TRBV11-2 and TRBJ2-7; 8 bases are a match to TRBD2. The V gene's germline CDR1 is SGHAT and CDR2 FQNNGV. With 3 bases clipped from V and 2 bases from J, the junction kept 6 bases outside the gene matches. This CDR3 comprises 15 residues. The CDR3 DNA reads as TGTGCCAGCAGCTTCGCACCGGGACTAGCCTACGAGCAGTACTTC. Its protein is CASSFAPGLAYEQYF.

The chain is built from TRBV27 and TRBJ1-6; D is undetermined. V was clipped by 9 bases and J by 4 bases, with 7 bases between them. Germline assignment: CDR1 MNHEY and CDR2 SMNVEV (reference sequence). This CDR3 has 12 amino acids. The CDR3 DNA reads TGTGCCAGTGGACCGTATAATTCACCCCTCCACTTT. Residues: CASGPYNSPLHF.

This CDR3 reads CASRDRQAKTQYF. The CDR3 DNA reads TGTGCCAGCAGGGACCGCCAAGCGAAGACGCAGTATTTT. The gene calls are TRBV12-3 or TRBV12-4 and TRBJ2-3; D unresolved. V gave up 6 bases and J gave up 9 bases, with 16 bases separating them. The CDR3 totals 13 residues.

This clonotype was seen a few times. The chain carries TRBV27 and TRBJ1-2, with a tentative D call TRBD1 (5 bases). From germline, CDR1 is MNHEY and CDR2 SMNVEV (reference sequence). The germline V and J ends were trimmed by 5 bases and 11 bases, with 15 bases remaining between them. The CDR3 runs 12 residues. This CDR3 reads CASSLPGRGYTF. The CDR3 DNA reads TGTGCCAGCAGTCTCCCCGGCCGGGGGTACACCTTC.

This clonotype has a count of ten or more. The chain carries TRBV28 and TRBJ2-3; the match to TRBD1 covers 7 bases. This CDR3 is 16 amino acids long. Germline CDR1 and CDR2: MDHEN and SYDVKM. Trimming cost V 6 bases and J 4 bases; bases outside gene matches: 13. Written as DNA, the CDR3 is TGTGCCAGCAGCTCGGTGCGAGGGGGCCCCGCAGATACGCAGTATTTT. This encodes CASSSVRGGPADTQYF.

The sample holds a few counts of this clonotype. The chain is built from TRBV7-9 and TRBJ2-5; 7 nucleotides align to TRBD2. The CDR3 length is 18 residues. CDR1 SEHNR and CDR2 FQNEAQ come from the germline V gene (reference sequence). The trim removed 3 bases at V and 7 bases at J, leaving 20 bases unmatched. DNA for the CDR3: TGTGCCAGCAGCTTGGTAGTGGGAGCTAGCGGTACCGACCGGACCCAGTACTTC. Translation gives CASSLVVGASGTDRTQYF.

This clonotype was counted at least ten times. The chain uses TRBV5-1 and TRBJ2-1, with D perhaps given as TRBD1 or TRBD2 (5 bases each). Per germline, CDR1 SGHRS and CDR2 YFSETQ. V lost 0 bases and J 2 bases, leaving 15 bases between the germline ends. The CDR3 has 17 amino acids. The CDR3 loop is CASSLAPGRNAYNEQFF. CDR3 in DNA: TGCGCCAGCAGCTTGGCCCCGGGGCGGAACGCCTACAATGAGCAGTTCTTC.